This T cell receptor beta chain is from a study of cytomegalovirus exposure and HLA in healthy donors. Study-wide results and caveats: TCR sequences were mostly rare, though some public TCRs occurred in many donors. Available immune exposure information was restricted to CMV serostatus only.

Researchers ran the PCR with 60 Vbeta and 13 Jbeta primers. Assay used: immunoSEQ multiplex PCR; TCRdb lists only in-frame clones, some missing. Among under 150,000 clones listed, approximately 87% were seen once. Concerning this clone itself: Its antigen is as yet unknown.

V lost 4 bases to trimming and J lost 7 bases, with 16 bases between them. Germline V gene lookup returns CDR1 SGHDN and CDR2 FVKESK. The CDR3 contains 15 residues. The V gene is TRBV14, the J gene TRBJ2-2; D perhaps matches TRBD2 (6 bases). The source material was PBMCs. The sequence was obtained from a man in his forties in good health and CMV-seronegative. The DNA of the CDR3 is TGTGCCAGCAGCCGCCGACTAGGTGGGGTCGGGGAGCTGTTTTTT. This translates into CASSRRLGGVGELFF.